This T cell receptor (beta chain) was observed in a study of a mutant IDH1 vaccine in newly diagnosed glioma. Whole-study context: Following radiotherapy alone, or alongside temozolomide cycles, vaccination was started after an interval of 4-6 weeks. The treated population exhibited a male proportion of roughly 62%, a female proportion of 37.5%, and a mean age of about 40 years. Earlier treatment was radiotherapy, temozolomide, or both, with most getting both. Points from the study as a whole: Vaccination elicited immune responses in 90% to 95% of patients.

The CDR3 totals 19 residues. Per the germline V gene, CDR1 is KGHSH and CDR2 is LQKENI. V was pared by 6 bases and J by 4 bases, with 20 bases of the junction left unmatched. Time point defined: week 35, safety follow-up. It was 300 ug of mutant IDH1 20-mer peptide that made up each vaccine dose, given with topical imiquimod. Using immunoSEQ multiplex PCR, the repertoire was profiled, and TCRdb retains in-frame clones only, with some absent. The data contain fewer than 70,000 clones, more than 75% of them singletons. Notes on this clone: Its antigen is unknown.

This chain connects TRBV18 to TRBJ2-3; 9 bases fit TRBD2. The TCR comes from a man in his thirties or forties with glioma. The specimen was PBMCs, collected from a glioma patient whose treatment included an IDH1 peptide vaccine. The chain's CDR3 is CASSQLRLGQAGGADTQYF. For the CDR3, the DNA is TGTGCCAGCTCCCAGCTGAGACTTGGACAAGCGGGAGGAGCAGATACGCAGTATTTT.